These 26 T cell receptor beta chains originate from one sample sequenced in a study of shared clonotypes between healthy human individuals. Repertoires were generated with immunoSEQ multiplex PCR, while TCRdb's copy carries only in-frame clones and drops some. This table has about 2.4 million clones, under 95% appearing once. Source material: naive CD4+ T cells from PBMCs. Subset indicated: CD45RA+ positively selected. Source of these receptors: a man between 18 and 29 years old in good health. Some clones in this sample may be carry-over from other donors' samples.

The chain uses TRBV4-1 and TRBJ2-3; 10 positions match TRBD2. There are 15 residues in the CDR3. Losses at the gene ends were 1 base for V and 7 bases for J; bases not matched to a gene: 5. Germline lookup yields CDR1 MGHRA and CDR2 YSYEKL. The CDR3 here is CASSQALAGGHTQYF. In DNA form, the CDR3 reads TGCGCCAGCAGCCAAGCATTAGCGGGAGGCCATACGCAGTATTTT.

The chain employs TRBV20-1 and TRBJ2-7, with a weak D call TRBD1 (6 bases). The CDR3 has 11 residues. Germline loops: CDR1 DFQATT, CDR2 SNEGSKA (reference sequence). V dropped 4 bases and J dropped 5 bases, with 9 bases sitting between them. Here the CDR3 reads CSATKGDEQYF. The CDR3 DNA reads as TGCAGTGCTACAAAGGGGGACGAGCAGTACTTC.

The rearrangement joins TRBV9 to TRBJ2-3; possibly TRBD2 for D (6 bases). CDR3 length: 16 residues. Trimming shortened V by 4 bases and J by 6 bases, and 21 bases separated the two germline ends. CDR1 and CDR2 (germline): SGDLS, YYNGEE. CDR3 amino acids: CASSPRDSRYVDTQYF. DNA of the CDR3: TGTGCCAGCAGCCCTCGGGACTCGCGATACGTGGATACGCAGTATTTT.

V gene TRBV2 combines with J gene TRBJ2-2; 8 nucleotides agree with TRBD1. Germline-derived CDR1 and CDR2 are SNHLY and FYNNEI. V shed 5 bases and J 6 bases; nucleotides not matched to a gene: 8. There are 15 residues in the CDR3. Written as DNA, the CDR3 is TGTGCCAGCAGTACCAGGGGGCGGCCCCCCGGGGAGCTGTTTTTT. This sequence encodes CASSTRGRPPGELFF.

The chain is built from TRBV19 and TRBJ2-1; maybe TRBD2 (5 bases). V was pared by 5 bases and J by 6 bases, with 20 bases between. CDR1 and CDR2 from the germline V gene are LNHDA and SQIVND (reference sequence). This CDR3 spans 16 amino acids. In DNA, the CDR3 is TGTGCCAGTAGTCCCCCGGGATATATGAAGCGCAATGAGCAGTTCTTC. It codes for CASSPPGYMKRNEQFF.

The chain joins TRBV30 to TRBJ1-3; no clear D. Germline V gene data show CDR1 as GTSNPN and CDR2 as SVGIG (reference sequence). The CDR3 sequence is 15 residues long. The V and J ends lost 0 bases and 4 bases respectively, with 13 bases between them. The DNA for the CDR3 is TGTGCCTGGAGTGTGGGCAGCGTGACGGGAAACACCATATATTTT. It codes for CAWSVGSVTGNTIYF. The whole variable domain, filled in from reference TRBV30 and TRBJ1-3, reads SQTIHQWPATLVQPVGSPLSLECTVEGTSNPNLYWYRQAAGRGLQLLFYSVGIGQISSEVPQNLSASRPQDRQFILSSKKLLLSDSGFYLCAWSVGSVTGNTIYFGEGSWLTVV.

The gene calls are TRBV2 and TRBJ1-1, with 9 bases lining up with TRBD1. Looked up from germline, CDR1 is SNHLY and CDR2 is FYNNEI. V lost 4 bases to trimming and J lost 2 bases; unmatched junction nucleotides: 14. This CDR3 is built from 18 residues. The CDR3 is CASSGRTGDRASNTEAFF. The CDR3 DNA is TGTGCCAGCAGTGGTCGGACAGGGGATAGGGCCTCAAACACTGAAGCTTTCTTT.

The DNA of the CDR3 is TGTGCCAGCCTCCCTGCGAATTCCGAGACCCAGTACTTC. It yields the protein CASLPANSETQYF. The gene calls are TRBV28 and TRBJ2-5; D call uncertain. The germline gives CDR1 MDHEN, CDR2 SYDVKM. The CDR3 has 13 residues. Trimming took 8 bases from V and 5 from J, leaving 15 bases between them.

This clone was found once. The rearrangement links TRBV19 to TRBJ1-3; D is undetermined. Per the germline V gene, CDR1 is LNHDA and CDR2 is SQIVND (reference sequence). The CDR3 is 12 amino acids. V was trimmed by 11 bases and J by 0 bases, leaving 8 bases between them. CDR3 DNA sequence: TGTGCCTCGGCGGTCTCTGGAAACACCATATATTTT. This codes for CASAVSGNTIYF. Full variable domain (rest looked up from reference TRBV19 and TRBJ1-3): DGGITQSPKYLFRKEGQNVTLSCEQNLNHDAMYWYRQDPGQGLRLIYYSQIVNDFQKGDIAEGYSVSREKKESFPLTVTSAQKNPTAFYLCASAVSGNTIYFGEGSWLTVV.

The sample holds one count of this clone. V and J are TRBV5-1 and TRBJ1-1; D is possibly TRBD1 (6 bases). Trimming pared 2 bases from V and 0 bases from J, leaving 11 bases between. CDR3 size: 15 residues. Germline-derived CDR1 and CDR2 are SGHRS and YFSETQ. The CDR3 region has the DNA TGCGCCAGCAGCTTTCAGGGGATTATGAACACTGAAGCTTTCTTT. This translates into CASSFQGIMNTEAFF.

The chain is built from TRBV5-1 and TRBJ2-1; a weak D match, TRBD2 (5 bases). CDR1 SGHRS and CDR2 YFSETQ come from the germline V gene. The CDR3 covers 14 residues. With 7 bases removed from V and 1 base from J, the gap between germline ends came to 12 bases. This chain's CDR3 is CASSISGSYNEQFF. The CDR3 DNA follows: TGCGCCAGCTCGATAAGCGGATCCTACAATGAGCAGTTCTTC. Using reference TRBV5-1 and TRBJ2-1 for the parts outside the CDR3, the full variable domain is KAGVTQTPRYLIKTRGQQVTLSCSPISGHRSVSWYQQTPGQGLQFLFEYFSETQRNKGNFPGRFSGRQFSNSRSEMNVSTLELGDSALYLCASSISGSYNEQFFGPGTRLTVL.

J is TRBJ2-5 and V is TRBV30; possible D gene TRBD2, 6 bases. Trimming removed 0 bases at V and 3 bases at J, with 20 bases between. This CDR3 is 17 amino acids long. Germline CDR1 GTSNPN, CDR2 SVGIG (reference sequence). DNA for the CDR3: TGTGCCTGGAGTGTCGGAGGGAATGGGGTAGAAAAAGAGACCCAGTACTTC. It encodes CAWSVGGNGVEKETQYF.

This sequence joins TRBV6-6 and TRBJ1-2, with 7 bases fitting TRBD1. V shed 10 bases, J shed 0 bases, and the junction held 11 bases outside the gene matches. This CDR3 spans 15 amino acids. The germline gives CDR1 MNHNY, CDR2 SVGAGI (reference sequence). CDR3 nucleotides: TGTGCCACCCGGGACAGCTACAGCTCTAACTATGGCTACACCTTC. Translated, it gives CATRDSYSSNYGYTF.

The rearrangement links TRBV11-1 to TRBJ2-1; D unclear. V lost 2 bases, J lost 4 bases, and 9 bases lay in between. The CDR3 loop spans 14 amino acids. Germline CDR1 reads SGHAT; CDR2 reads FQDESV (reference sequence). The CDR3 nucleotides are TGTGCCAGCAGCTTAATTTCCGTATACAATGAGCAGTTCTTC. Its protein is CASSLISVYNEQFF.

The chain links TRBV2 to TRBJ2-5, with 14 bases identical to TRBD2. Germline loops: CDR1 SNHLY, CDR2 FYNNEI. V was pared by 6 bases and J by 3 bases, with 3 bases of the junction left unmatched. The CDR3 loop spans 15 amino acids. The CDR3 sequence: CASSQTSGREETQYF. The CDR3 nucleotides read TGTGCCAGCAGCCAGACTAGCGGGAGGGAAGAGACCCAGTACTTC.

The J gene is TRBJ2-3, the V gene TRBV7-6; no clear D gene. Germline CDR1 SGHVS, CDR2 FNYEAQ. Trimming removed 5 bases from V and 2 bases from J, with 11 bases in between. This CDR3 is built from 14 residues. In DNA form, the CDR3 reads TGTGCCAGCAGCAGAGAGATTCTCACAGATACGCAGTATTTT. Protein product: CASSREILTDTQYF.

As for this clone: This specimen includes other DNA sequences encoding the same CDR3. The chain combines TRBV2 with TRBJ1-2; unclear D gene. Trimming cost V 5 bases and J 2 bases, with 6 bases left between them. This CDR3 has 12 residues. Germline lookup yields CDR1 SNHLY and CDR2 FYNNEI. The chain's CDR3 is CASSTENYGYTF. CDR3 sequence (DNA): TGTGCCAGCAGTACAGAGAACTATGGCTACACCTTC.

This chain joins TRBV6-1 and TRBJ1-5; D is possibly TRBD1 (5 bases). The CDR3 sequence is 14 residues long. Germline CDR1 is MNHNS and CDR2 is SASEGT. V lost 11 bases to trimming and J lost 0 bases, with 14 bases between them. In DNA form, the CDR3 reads TGTGCCTGCGGCAGGGACTTTAGCAATCAGCCCCAGCATTTT. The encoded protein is CACGRDFSNQPQHF.

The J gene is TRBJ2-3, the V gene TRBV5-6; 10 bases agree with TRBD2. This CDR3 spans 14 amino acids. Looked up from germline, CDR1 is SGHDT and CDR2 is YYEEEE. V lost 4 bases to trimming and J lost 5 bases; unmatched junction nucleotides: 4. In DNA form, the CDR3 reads TGTGCCAGCAGCCGGACTAGCGGTCTAGATACGCAGTATTTT. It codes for CASSRTSGLDTQYF.

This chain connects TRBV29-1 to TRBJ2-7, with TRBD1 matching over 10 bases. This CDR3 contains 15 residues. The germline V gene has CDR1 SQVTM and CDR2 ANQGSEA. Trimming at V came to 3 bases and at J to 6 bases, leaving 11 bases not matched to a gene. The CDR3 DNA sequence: TGCAGCGTTGATTCCATGGGACAGGGGATCAGCGAGCAGTACTTC. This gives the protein CSVDSMGQGISEQYF.

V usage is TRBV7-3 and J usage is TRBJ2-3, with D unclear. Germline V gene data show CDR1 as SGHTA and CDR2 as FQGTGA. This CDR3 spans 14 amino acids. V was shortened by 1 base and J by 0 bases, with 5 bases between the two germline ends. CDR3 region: CASSLSSSTDTQYF. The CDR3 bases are TGTGCCAGCAGCTTAAGTAGCAGCACAGATACGCAGTATTTT.

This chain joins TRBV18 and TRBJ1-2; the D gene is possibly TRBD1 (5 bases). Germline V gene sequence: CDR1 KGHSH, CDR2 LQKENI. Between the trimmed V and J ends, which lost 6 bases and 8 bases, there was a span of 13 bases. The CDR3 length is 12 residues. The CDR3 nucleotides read TGTGCCAGCTCCACCACGGGGGTCGGCTACACCTTC. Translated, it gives CASSTTGVGYTF.

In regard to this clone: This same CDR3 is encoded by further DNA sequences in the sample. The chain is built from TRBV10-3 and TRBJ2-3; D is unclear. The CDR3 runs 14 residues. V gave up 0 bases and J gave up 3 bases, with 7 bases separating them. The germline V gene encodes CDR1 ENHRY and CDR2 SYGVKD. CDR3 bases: TGTGCCATCAGTGAGTCAACGGGTACAGATACGCAGTATTTT. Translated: CAISESTGTDTQYF.

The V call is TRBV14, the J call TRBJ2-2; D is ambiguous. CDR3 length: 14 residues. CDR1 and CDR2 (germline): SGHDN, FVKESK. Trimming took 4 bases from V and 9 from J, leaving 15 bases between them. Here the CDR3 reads CASSPRHSSRELFF. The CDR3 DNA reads TGTGCCAGCAGCCCCAGGCACAGCTCCCGGGAGCTGTTTTTT.

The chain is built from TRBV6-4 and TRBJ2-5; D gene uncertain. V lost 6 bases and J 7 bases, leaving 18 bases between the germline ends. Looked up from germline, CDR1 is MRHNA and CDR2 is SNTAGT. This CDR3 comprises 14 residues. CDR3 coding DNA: TGTGCCAGCAGGGATATTCCATCGGGCCGGACCCAGTACTTC. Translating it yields CASRDIPSGRTQYF.

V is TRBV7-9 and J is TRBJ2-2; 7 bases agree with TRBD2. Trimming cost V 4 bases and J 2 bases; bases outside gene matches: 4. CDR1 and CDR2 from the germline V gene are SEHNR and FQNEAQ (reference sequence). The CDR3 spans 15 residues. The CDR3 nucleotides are TGTGCCAGCAGCTCGAGACTAGCAAACACCGGGGAGCTGTTTTTT. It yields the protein CASSSRLANTGELFF.